Below, 12 T cell receptor beta chains from the same sample are listed, as sequenced in a study of blood T cell repertoires in COVID-19. Generated by immunoSEQ multiplex PCR, the TCRdb table keeps only in-frame clones and is missing some. The data show tens of thousands of clones, roughly 84% seen once. The sequencing input was peripheral blood. The receptors originated from a man aged 50-60 years with active or convalescent COVID-19.

The chain carries TRBV6-1 and TRBJ1-2; the D gene is possibly TRBD1 (6 bases). The CDR3 is made up of 15 amino acids. V was pared by 0 bases and J by 4 bases, with 12 bases between. Germline V gene data show CDR1 as MNHNS and CDR2 as SASEGT. The CDR3 region is CASSEARQGSYGYTF. The CDR3 coding sequence is TGTGCCAGCAGTGAAGCGAGGCAGGGGAGCTATGGCTACACCTTC.

The chain links TRBV11-2 to TRBJ1-6, with a weak D call TRBD1 (6 bases). The CDR3 covers 15 residues. In germline, CDR1 is SGHAT, CDR2 FQNNGV. V was pared by 4 bases and J by 7 bases, with 14 bases between. The DNA of the CDR3 is TGTGCCAGCAGCTCAATAGGACAGAGGAATTCACCCCTCCACTTT. Translating gives CASSSIGQRNSPLHF.

This clone was observed a few times. The chain couples TRBV7-9 to TRBJ1-2, with D uncertain. Germline CDR1 is SEHNR and CDR2 is FQNEAQ (reference sequence). V lost 2 bases and J 5 bases, leaving 3 bases between the germline ends. This CDR3 is 11 amino acids long. The CDR3 is CASSLQYGYTF. The CDR3 nucleotides are TGTGCCAGCAGCTTACAGTATGGCTACACCTTC.

The chain couples TRBV5-1 to TRBJ2-1; D may be TRBD1 (6 bases). Germline CDR1 and CDR2: SGHRS and YFSETQ. The CDR3 totals 13 residues. V dropped 6 bases and J dropped 9 bases, with 16 bases sitting between them. The CDR3 DNA is TGCGCCAGCATGATCCAGGGCAGGGGTGAGCAGTTCTTC. As protein: CASMIQGRGEQFF.

The genes are TRBV30 and TRBJ1-3, with D hard to call. V gave up 1 base and J gave up 1 base, with 14 bases separating them. Germline-derived CDR1 and CDR2 are GTSNPN and SVGIG (reference sequence). This CDR3 comprises 16 residues. The CDR3 is CAWSEPGRGSGNTIYF. The CDR3 DNA reads TGTGCCTGGAGTGAGCCAGGTAGAGGGTCTGGAAACACCATATATTTT.

In DNA, the CDR3 is TGTGCCACCCAGGGGGCGCGATCCGATGGCTACACCTTC. This codes for CATQGARSDGYTF. V gene TRBV7-9 combines with J gene TRBJ1-2; TRBD1 aligns across 8 bases. Germline CDR1 reads SEHNR; CDR2 reads FQNEAQ (reference sequence). This CDR3 is 13 amino acids long. Germline trimming cut 10 bases from V and 6 bases from J; bases unmatched to any gene: 10.

V gene TRBV7-3 combines with J gene TRBJ1-2; weak D call: TRBD1 (6 bases). Trimming took 5 bases from V and 1 from J, leaving 8 bases between them. This CDR3 has 13 amino acids. Germline CDR1 is SGHTA and CDR2 is FQGTGA. The CDR3 DNA sequence: TGTGCCAGCAGCCAGGACAGTAACTATGGCTACACCTTC. As protein: CASSQDSNYGYTF.

V and J are TRBV5-5 and TRBJ2-5; D might be TRBD1 (6 bases). Trimming took 4 bases from V and 2 from J, leaving 12 bases between them. In germline, CDR1 is SGHKS, CDR2 YYEKEE (reference sequence). This CDR3 has 14 amino acids. The CDR3 DNA follows: TGTGCCAGCAGCGCCGGGACACCTCAAGAGACCCAGTACTTC. Protein: CASSAGTPQETQYF. Based on the CDR3 plus reference TRBV5-5 and TRBJ2-5, the full variable domain is DAGVTQSPTHLIKTRGQQVTLRCSPISGHKSVSWYQQVLGQGPQFIFQYYEKEERGRGNFPDRFSARQFPNYSSELNVNALLLGDSALYLCASSAGTPQETQYFGPGTRLLVL.

This sequence joins TRBV29-1 and TRBJ2-6, with 8 nucleotides matching TRBD1. J gave up 0 bases and V 4 bases, and 5 bases lay outside the gene matches. This CDR3 has 16 amino acids. CDR1 is SQVTM and CDR2 is ANQGSEA in the germline V gene. DNA of the CDR3: TGCAGCGTTGGGACAGGGACTGCCTCTGGGGCCAACGTCCTGACTTTC. Translating it yields CSVGTGTASGANVLTF. The whole variable domain, filled in from reference TRBV29-1 and TRBJ2-6, reads SAVISQKPSRDICQRGTSLTIQCQVDSQVTMMFWYRQQPGQSLTLIATANQGSEATYESGFVIDKFPISRPNLTFSTLTVSNMSPEDSSIYLCSVGTGTASGANVLTFGAGSRLTVL.

The J gene is TRBJ2-5, the V gene TRBV3-1 (or the pseudogene TRBV3-2); 9 bases map to TRBD2. From germline, CDR1 is LGHDT and CDR2 YNNKEL (reference sequence). The V and J ends lost 1 base and 5 bases, in that order; junction bases with no gene match: 5. This CDR3 comprises 15 residues. The CDR3 is CASSQAGGGAETQYF. For the CDR3, the DNA is TGTGCCAGCAGCCAAGCGGGCGGGGGGGCGGAGACCCAGTACTTC.

The chain has TRBV11-3 and TRBJ2-1; D perhaps matches TRBD2 (7 bases). This CDR3 comprises 14 residues. Germline V gene lookup returns CDR1 SGHNT and CDR2 YENEEA. V shed 5 bases and J shed 7 bases, with 15 bases lying between them. CDR3 sequence (DNA): TGTGCCAGCAGCCCGGGGGCGGGGGCTAATGAGCAGTTCTTC. Encoded protein: CASSPGAGANEQFF.

The chain links TRBV5-5 to TRBJ1-1; 9 positions agree with TRBD1. Germline assignment: CDR1 SGHKS and CDR2 YYEKEE (reference sequence). There are 15 residues in the CDR3. V was pared by 4 bases and J by 8 bases, with 12 bases of the junction left unmatched. The CDR3, as DNA: TGTGCCAGCAGCGTATCCGGGACAGGGCTGGGAGAAGCTTTCTTT. As protein: CASSVSGTGLGEAFF.